Below, 28 T cell receptor beta chains from the same sample are listed, as sequenced in a study of technical replicates of blood from a few donors. Assay used: immunoSEQ multiplex PCR; TCRdb lists only in-frame clones, some missing. The table records about 75,000 clones, approximately 97% of them present only once. Sequenced material: T cells isolated from PBMCs. These receptors originate from a human donor in good health.

This chain uses TRBV7-9 with TRBJ2-1; D possibly corresponds to TRBD1 (5 bases). This CDR3 is 15 amino acids long. Germline V gives CDR1 SEHNR, CDR2 FQNEAQ (reference sequence). Deletions cut 1 base from V and 4 bases from J, with 11 bases between. CDR3 DNA: TGTGCCAGCAGCTTAGTAGGACAAGGATACAATGAGCAGTTCTTC. Protein product: CASSLVGQGYNEQFF.

This chain uses TRBV28 with TRBJ1-1, with unresolved D. This CDR3 spans 11 amino acids. Germline V gives CDR1 MDHEN, CDR2 SYDVKM. The V end lost 6 bases, the J end lost 2 bases, and 4 bases lay between the germline ends. CDR3 DNA sequence: TGTGCCAGCAGCGTAAACACTGAAGCTTTCTTT. It is translated as CASSVNTEAFF.

Here the CDR3 DNA reads TGTGCTAGTGCTCGCGGGAGGGGAGATACGCAGTATTTT. Its protein is CASARGRGDTQYF. The chain uses TRBV12-5 and TRBJ2-3, with 9 bases aligning to TRBD2. In germline, CDR1 is LGHNT, CDR2 FRNRAP. The junction had 4 bases not matched to a gene; V was cut back by 7 bases and J by 5 bases. This CDR3 is 13 amino acids long.

The rearrangement uses TRBV10-1 and TRBJ2-3, with 8 bases aligning to TRBD2. The CDR3 length is 14 residues. V lost 3 bases to trimming and J lost 2 bases; unmatched junction nucleotides: 1. Germline CDR1 and CDR2: WNHNN and SYGVQD (reference sequence). CDR3 protein: CASSDGRATDTQYF. CDR3 bases: TGCGCCAGCAGTGACGGGAGGGCCACAGATACGCAGTATTTT.

V gene TRBV11-3 combines with J gene TRBJ2-2, with 7 bases that match TRBD2. Germline V gene lookup returns CDR1 SGHNT and CDR2 YENEEA. J gave up 1 base and V 1 base, and 0 bases lay outside the gene matches. The CDR3 loop spans 15 amino acids. The CDR3 here is CASSLASGNTGELFF. Here the CDR3 DNA reads TGTGCCAGCAGCTTAGCTAGCGGGAACACCGGGGAGCTGTTTTTT.

V and J are TRBV9 and TRBJ2-5; D possibly corresponds to TRBD1 (5 bases). The CDR3 totals 15 residues. V was trimmed by 0 bases and J by 3 bases, leaving 12 bases between them. In germline, CDR1 is SGDLS, CDR2 YYNGEE. DNA for the CDR3: TGTGCCAGCAGCGTAGCTTTCAGGGCAGAAGAGACCCAGTACTTC. Translating it yields CASSVAFRAEETQYF.

This chain joins TRBV13 and TRBJ1-1; TRBD1 agrees at 8 bases. The germline V gene has CDR1 PRHDT and CDR2 FYEKMQ (reference sequence). CDR3 length: 15 amino acids. V shed 4 bases, J shed 4 bases, and the junction held 8 bases outside the gene matches. The CDR3 DNA reads TGTGCCAGCAGCTCAAGGGAGCAGGGGGCCACTGAAGCTTTCTTT. It codes for CASSSREQGATEAFF. The entire variable domain, with the rest obtained from reference TRBV13 and TRBJ1-1, is as follows: AAGVIQSPRHLIKEKRETATLKCYPIPRHDTVYWYQQGPGQDPQFLISFYEKMQSDKGSIPDRFSAQQFSDYHSELNMSSLELGDSALYFCASSSREQGATEAFFGQGTRLTVV.

The chain combines TRBV7-6 with TRBJ2-1; D remains unclear. The CDR3 extends over 14 amino acids. Trimming took 0 bases from V and 6 from J, leaving 9 bases between them. Looked up from germline, CDR1 is SGHVS and CDR2 is FNYEAQ. As DNA, the CDR3 is TGTGCCAGCAGCTTAGCGGGTCTAGTCAATGAGCAGTTCTTC. This codes for CASSLAGLVNEQFF. The complete variable domain, with remaining parts taken from reference TRBV7-6 and TRBJ2-1, reads GAGVSQSPRYKVTKRGQDVALRCDPISGHVSLYWYRQALGQGPEFLTYFNYEAQQDKSGLPNDRFSAERPEGSISTLTIQRTEQRDSAMYRCASSLAGLVNEQFFGPGTRLTVL.

V is TRBV6-6 and J is TRBJ2-7; the match to TRBD1 covers 7 bases. In germline, CDR1 is MNHNY, CDR2 SVGAGI (reference sequence). Unmatched junction bases numbered 8, after V lost 7 bases and J lost 5 bases. The CDR3 sequence is 13 residues long. The CDR3 DNA reads TGTGCCAGCAAACCAGTGACAGGGAACGAGCAGTACTTC. The encoded protein is CASKPVTGNEQYF.

V is TRBV7-3 and J is TRBJ2-2; the match to TRBD1 covers 8 bases. The germline V gene encodes CDR1 SGHTA and CDR2 FQGTGA. The J segment lost 5 bases and the V segment lost 6 bases, leaving 8 bases of the junction unmatched. The CDR3 sequence is 15 residues long. CDR3: CASSPDRVQTGELFF. The CDR3 region has the DNA TGTGCCAGCAGTCCGGACAGGGTACAGACCGGGGAGCTGTTTTTT.

The CDR3 nucleotides are TGCGCCAGCAGCCCAACAGGAGAAGGTGTCATCCCCCAGCATTTT. Translation gives CASSPTGEGVIPQHF. V and J are TRBV5-1 and TRBJ1-5; a possible D gene is TRBD1 (5 bases). CDR3 length equals 15 residues. Deletions cut 4 bases from V and 10 bases from J, with 21 bases between. CDR1 is SGHRS and CDR2 is YFSETQ in the germline V gene.

The rearrangement joins TRBV11-3 to TRBJ2-7; D unresolved. The CDR3 loop spans 14 amino acids. The germline V gene has CDR1 SGHNT and CDR2 YENEEA. Deletions cut 2 bases from V and 4 bases from J, with 12 bases between. This chain's CDR3 is CASSLQIKPYEQYF. CDR3 coding DNA: TGTGCCAGCAGCTTACAGATTAAACCTTACGAGCAGTACTTC.

The chain links TRBV5-6 to TRBJ1-5; 8 bases agree with TRBD1. The CDR3 sequence is 15 residues long. Germline CDR1 reads SGHDT; CDR2 reads YYEEEE. Germline trimming cut 4 bases from V and 3 bases from J; bases unmatched to any gene: 6. CDR3 DNA sequence: TGTGCCAGCAGCGGAGGGACAGGCGCCAATCAGCCCCAGCATTTT. Translating it yields CASSGGTGANQPQHF.

The J gene is TRBJ1-2, the V gene TRBV5-4; 7 nucleotides line up with TRBD1. This CDR3 has 14 amino acids. In germline, CDR1 is SGHNT, CDR2 YYREEE (reference sequence). The trim removed 0 bases at V and 6 bases at J, leaving 5 bases unmatched. The CDR3 nucleotides read TGTGCCAGCAGCTTGGAAGGGGGCGCGAATGGCTACACCTTC. The encoded protein is CASSLEGGANGYTF.

The rearrangement uses TRBV13 and TRBJ1-5; perhaps TRBD1 as D (6 bases). The CDR3 is 13 amino acids. The V end was cut by 5 bases, the J end by 7 bases, with 12 bases between. Germline values: CDR1 PRHDT, CDR2 FYEKMQ (reference sequence). CDR3 region: CASSKSGAQPQHF. The CDR3 DNA reads as TGTGCCAGCAGCAAGTCAGGGGCCCAGCCCCAGCATTTT.

The chain recombines TRBV21-1 with TRBJ2-1; no check of the table's D call, TRBD1, against the DNA was made. TRBV21-1 is a documented pseudogene. This CDR3 contains 16 residues. CDR3 DNA sequence: TGTGCCAGCAGCGATAAAGGAGGGACAGTCCTAAATGAGCAGTTCTTC. This encodes CASSDKGGTVLNEQFF.

The chain has TRBV6-6 and TRBJ2-2; TRBD1 is a possible D gene (6 bases). V shed 9 bases and J shed 2 bases, with 10 bases lying between them. The CDR3 spans 13 residues. CDR1 is MNHNY and CDR2 is SVGAGI in the germline V gene (reference sequence). The CDR3 region is CASSGVNTGELFF. CDR3 DNA: TGTGCCAGTTCAGGGGTAAACACCGGGGAGCTGTTTTTT.

The rearrangement links TRBV5-1 to TRBJ2-7, with D unresolved. The CDR3 is 13 residues long. Trimming pared 2 bases from V and 1 base from J, leaving 7 bases between. Germline V gene data show CDR1 as SGHRS and CDR2 as YFSETQ. CDR3 DNA: TGCGCCAGCAGCTTACAGAGTTCCTACGAGCAGTACTTC. This codes for CASSLQSSYEQYF.

This rearrangement joins TRBV15 to TRBJ2-5; perhaps TRBD1 as D (6 bases). Per germline, CDR1 LNHNV and CDR2 YYDKDF (reference sequence). Trimming pared 0 bases from V and 5 bases from J, leaving 10 bases between. The CDR3 spans 14 residues. CDR3 nucleotide sequence: TGTGCCACCAGCAGAGACAGGGGAAGTGAGACCCAGTACTTC. Amino acids: CATSRDRGSETQYF.

This clone was counted once. The chain's CDR3 is CASSPQGSGELFF. The CDR3 bases are TGTGCCAGCTCACCCCAGGGGTCCGGGGAGCTGTTTTTT. V and J are TRBV18 and TRBJ2-2, with D perhaps TRBD1 (6 bases). V gave up 3 bases and J gave up 6 bases, with 8 bases separating them. The CDR3 totals 13 residues. The germline gives CDR1 KGHSH, CDR2 LQKENI.

This chain uses TRBV6-1 with TRBJ1-5; D perhaps matches TRBD1 (5 bases). Germline V lookup: CDR1 MNHNS, CDR2 SASEGT. Trimming removed 6 bases at V and 7 bases at J, with 13 bases between. This CDR3 is built from 13 residues. The CDR3 region is CASSGGTGQPQHF. The CDR3 DNA follows: TGTGCCAGCAGCGGGGGGACGGGACAGCCCCAGCATTTT.

This clone appeared once. V usage is TRBV28 and J usage is TRBJ1-1; a possible D gene is TRBD1 (6 bases). Deletions cut 2 bases from V and 5 bases from J, with 9 bases between. Germline-derived CDR1 and CDR2 are MDHEN and SYDVKM. The CDR3 runs 13 residues. CDR3 amino acids: CASSLGRGTEAFF. CDR3 DNA sequence: TGTGCCAGCAGTTTAGGGAGGGGGACTGAAGCTTTCTTT.

This chain uses TRBV7-3 with TRBJ2-5; TRBD1 aligns across 9 bases. Germline V gene sequence: CDR1 SGHTA, CDR2 FQGTGA. This CDR3 has 14 residues. Trimming at V came to 4 bases and at J to 5 bases, leaving 5 bases not matched to a gene. CDR3 DNA sequence: TGTGCCAGCAGCTCAACAGGGGGCGGGGAGACCCAGTACTTC. Its translation is CASSSTGGGETQYF. The whole variable domain, remainder taken from reference TRBV7-3 and TRBJ2-5, is GAGVSQTPSNKVTEKGKYVELRCDPISGHTALYWYRQSLGQGPEFLIYFQGTGAADDSGLPNDRFFAVRPEGSVSTLKIQRTERGDSAVYLCASSSTGGGETQYFGPGTRLLVL.

The chain carries TRBV29-1 and TRBJ1-5; 11 bases agree with TRBD1. Germline V gene data show CDR1 as SQVTM and CDR2 as ANQGSEA. The CDR3 runs 13 residues. V trimming: 6 bases; J trimming: 5 bases; junction bases outside the gene matches: 3. The CDR3 DNA is TGCAGCGTGACGGGACAGGGGGATCAGCCCCAGCATTTT. Encoded protein: CSVTGQGDQPQHF.

V is TRBV19 and J is TRBJ2-2; a weak D match, TRBD2 (6 bases). The CDR3 has 15 residues. CDR1 is LNHDA, CDR2 SQIVND, per germline (reference sequence). Trimming cost V 1 base and J 5 bases, with 11 bases left between them. Written as DNA, the CDR3 is TGTGCCAGTAGTATAGTTCCAGGGAGGACCGGGGAGCTGTTTTTT. Amino acid sequence: CASSIVPGRTGELFF.

This clone is a singleton in its sample. The V gene is TRBV7-8, the J gene TRBJ2-7; unclear D gene. Germline V lookup: CDR1 SGHVS, CDR2 FQNEAQ. V shed 4 bases and J shed 2 bases, with 15 bases lying between them. There are 15 residues in the CDR3. The CDR3 is CASSSAVGVAYEQYF. The CDR3 DNA reads TGTGCCAGCAGCTCGGCGGTCGGAGTGGCCTACGAGCAGTACTTC. Full variable domain (rest looked up from reference TRBV7-8 and TRBJ2-7): GAGVSQSPRYKVAKRGQDVALRCDPISGHVSLFWYQQALGQGPEFLTYFQNEAQLDKSGLPSDRFFAERPEGSVSTLKIQRTQQEDSAVYLCASSSAVGVAYEQYFGPGTRLTVT.

The chain couples TRBV9 to TRBJ1-1; 7 bases are a match to TRBD1. This CDR3 is built from 12 residues. CDR1 SGDLS and CDR2 YYNGEE come from the germline V gene. Trimming cost V 3 bases and J 11 bases; bases outside gene matches: 7. As DNA, the CDR3 is TGTGCCAGCAGCGCCACAGGGGAAAAGGCTTTCTTT. It codes for CASSATGEKAFF.

The chain couples TRBV6-5 to TRBJ2-7; possibly TRBD1 for D (6 bases). The CDR3 is 13 amino acids. Germline values: CDR1 MNHEY, CDR2 SVGAGI. The V end was cut by 2 bases, the J end by 6 bases, with 11 bases between. The CDR3 sequence: CASSYGQLSEQYF. CDR3 nucleotide sequence: TGTGCCAGCAGTTACGGACAGTTGTCCGAGCAGTACTTC.